These T cell receptor beta chains were read from a single sample in a study of T cell changes during pregnancy in multiple sclerosis. TCRdb keeps only in-frame clones here, not all; method: immunoSEQ multiplex PCR. The sample yields around 95,000 clones, about 90% seen once. The specimen was peripheral blood, collected after pregnancy. These receptors all stem from a female donor with multiple sclerosis, enrolled in a pregnancy study. Each CDR3 is given with its conserved first and last residue. Each record gives: J gene, clone size, V gene, D gene, CDR3 DNA, CDR3 protein. The D gene is left open where the match is weak. Only some rows state a clone size, as once, few, many or a class for expanded clones.

TRBJ2-7 NA TRBV4-2 NA TGTGCCAGCAGCCACCAGCTGGACAGCTCCTACGAGCAGTACTTC CASSHQLDSSYEQYF
TRBJ2-3 NA TRBV5-1 NA TGCGCCAGCAGCTTAGACAGTCTTACTAGCACAGATACGCAGTATTTT CASSLDSLTSTDTQYF
TRBJ2-3 NA TRBV5-1 TRBD2 TGCGCCAGCAGCTCCCTTAGCGGGAGGGCGGCAGATACGCAGTATTTT CASSSLSGRAADTQYF
TRBJ1-1 NA TRBV6-1 NA TGTGCCAGCAGTGTAGGGGCCAGGGTGTCGTCGGCCACTGAAGCTTTCTTT CASSVGARVSSATEAFF
TRBJ2-7 NA TRBV6-6 NA TGTGCCAGCAGTTCTCCACTCTACGAGCAGTACTTC CASSSPLYEQYF
TRBJ1-6 NA TRBV6-1 NA TGTGCCAGCAGTGAATTCTTGGGGAGGTTGGATTCACCCCTCCACTTT CASSEFLGRLDSPLHF
TRBJ2-2 NA TRBV9 NA TGTGCCAGCAGCGTGGTAGGGGGTGGCACCGGGGAGCTGTTTTTT CASSVVGGGTGELFF
TRBJ2-5 NA TRBV5-6 NA TGTGCCAGCAGACGGGACATCCTTCAAGAGACCCAGTACTTC CASRRDILQETQYF
TRBJ1-5 NA TRBV19 TRBD1 TGTGCCAGTAGTATAGCTGCACAGGGGAGGCACCAGCCCCAGCATTTT CASSIAAQGRHQPQHF
TRBJ2-7 NA TRBV5-1 NA TGCGCCAGCAGCCCCCGCCTAGCGCCTACCTACGAGCAGTACTTC CASSPRLAPTYEQYF
TRBJ2-1 NA TRBV7-3 NA TGTGCCAGCAGCTTCTCGGGGGGCCACTTTGAGCAGTTCTTC CASSFSGGHFEQFF
TRBJ2-1 NA TRBV4-3 NA TGCGCCAGCAGCCGGGCGACAGGCCTCAGCTACAATGAGCAGTTCTTC CASSRATGLSYNEQFF
TRBJ2-7 once TRBV5-5 NA TGTGCCAGCAGCTTGGGTACCTATTTGGAGCAGTACTTC CASSLGTYLEQYF
TRBJ1-6 NA TRBV7-2 NA TGTGCCAGCAGCTCAACAGGGAACCCCCTCCACTTT CASSSTGNPLHF
TRBJ2-1 once TRBV12-5 TRBD2 TGTGCTAGTGGTTTGTATGGCGGGGAGGGGTTTGAGCAGTTCTTC CASGLYGGEGFEQFF
TRBJ2-1 NA TRBV5-1 NA TGCGCCAGCAGCTTGGAGGGACTCTCCTACAATGAGCAGTTCTTC CASSLEGLSYNEQFF
TRBJ1-2 NA TRBV2 NA TGTGCCAGCAGATTGGCCACCACCTATGGCTACACCTTC CASRLATTYGYTF
TRBJ2-7 NA TRBV7-8 TRBD1 TGTGCCAGCAGTTATCCGGGACAGGGGGCACTCGAGCAGTACTTC CASSYPGQGALEQYF
TRBJ2-7 NA TRBV27 TRBD1 TGTGCCAGCAGTTCACCGGGACAGGCCTACGAGCAGTACTTC CASSSPGQAYEQYF
TRBJ2-5 NA TRBV10-3 TRBD2 TGTGCCATCAAAGCTAGCGGGAATTTAATCGAGACCCAGTACTTC CAIKASGNLIETQYF
TRBJ2-1 NA TRBV9 NA TGTGCCAGCAGCGTATCCGGATTACGGGACACTTACAATGAGCAGTTCTTC CASSVSGLRDTYNEQFF
TRBJ2-7 NA TRBV28 NA TGTGCCACCTCCTACAGCGGGTCCTCCTACGAGCAGTACTTC CATSYSGSSYEQYF
TRBJ1-5 NA TRBV12-5 TRBD1 TGTGCTAGTGGTTTGGCCATTAAAAGCGGGACAGGGGATGATGGTATCAATCAGCCCCAGCATTTT CASGLAIKSGTGDDGINQPQHF
TRBJ2-7 NA TRBV11-3 NA TGTGCCAGCAGCTTAGATAAAATAGGGGCGCCGAGATCCGAGCAGTACTTC CASSLDKIGAPRSEQYF
TRBJ2-1 NA TRBV29-1 TRBD1 TGCAGCGCTCAAGCCCCGGGACAGGCTGAGAATGAGCAGTTCTTC CSAQAPGQAENEQFF
TRBJ1-3 NA TRBV5-4 NA TGTGCCAGCAGCTCAACGGGGGGGGCTGGAAACACCATATATTTT CASSSTGGAGNTIYF
TRBJ2-2 NA TRBV6-6 TRBD1 TGTGCCAGCAGCCTCGGGACAGGGATACCCGGGGAGCTGTTTTTT CASSLGTGIPGELFF
TRBJ2-5 NA TRBV12-5 NA TGTGCTAGTGGTTTGGTCGACAGTTATCAAGAGACCCAGTACTTC CASGLVDSYQETQYF
TRBJ2-7 NA TRBV5-1 NA TGCGCCAGCAGGTTCACCCCTACCTACGAGCAGTACTTC CASRFTPTYEQYF
TRBJ2-5 once TRBV5-4 TRBD2 TGTGCCAGCAGTCAAAGACTAGCGGGGGACCAAGAGACCCAGTACTTC CASSQRLAGDQETQYF
TRBJ1-2 NA TRBV14 TRBD1 TGTGCCAGCAGCCATCTGGACAGGCCAGACTATGGCTACACCTTC CASSHLDRPDYGYTF
TRBJ1-6 NA TRBV5-4 TRBD1 TGTGCCAGCAGCTTCGGCCCGGGACAGAATAATTCACCCCTCCACTTT CASSFGPGQNNSPLHF
TRBJ2-1 NA TRBV9 TRBD2 TGTGCCAGCAGCTTCGAAAGGACTAGCGGTTACAATGAGCAGTTCTTC CASSFERTSGYNEQFF